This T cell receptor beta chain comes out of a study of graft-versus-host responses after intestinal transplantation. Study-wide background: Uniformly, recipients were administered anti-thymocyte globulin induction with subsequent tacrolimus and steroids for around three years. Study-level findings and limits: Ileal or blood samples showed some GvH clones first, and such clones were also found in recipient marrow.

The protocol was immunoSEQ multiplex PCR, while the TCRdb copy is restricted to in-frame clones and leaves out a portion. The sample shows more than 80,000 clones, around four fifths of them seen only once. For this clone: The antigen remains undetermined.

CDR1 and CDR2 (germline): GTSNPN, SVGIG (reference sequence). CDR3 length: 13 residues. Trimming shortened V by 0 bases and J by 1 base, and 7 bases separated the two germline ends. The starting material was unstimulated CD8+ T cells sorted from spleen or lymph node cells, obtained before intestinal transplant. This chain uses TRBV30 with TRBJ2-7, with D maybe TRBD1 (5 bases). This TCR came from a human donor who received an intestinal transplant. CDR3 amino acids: CAWSVTVSYEQYF. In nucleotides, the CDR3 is TGTGCCTGGAGTGTGACAGTTTCCTACGAGCAGTACTTC.